Listed below are T cell receptor delta chains from one sample, sequenced in a study of Vδ1+ human thymocytes. TCRdb re-called the multiplex PCR reads through CATT. The sample includes fewer than 90,000 delta-chain clones, about 35% of them seen just once. Sequencing used Vdelta1+ gamma-delta thymocytes from the thymus. These receptor sequences come from a boy in the first two years of life who had congenital heart surgery. Both conserved end residues are part of each CDR3. The D gene is left open where the match is weak. Only part of the rows carry a size: once, few, many, or a class if the clone is expanded.

clone_size j_call d_call v_call cdr3_nt cdr3_aa
few TRDJ1 TRDD3 TRDV1 TGTGCTCTTGGAGAATACGGGGGTACTGGGGGACCTACGTACACCGATAAACTCATCTTT CALGEYGGTGGPTYTDKLIF
few TRDJ1 TRDD3 TRDV1 TGTGCTCTTGCTCACCAGGGATACGTATACACCGATAAACTCATCTTT CALAHQGYVYTDKLIF
NA TRDJ1 NA TRDV1 TGTGCTCTTGGGGCCACCTACGATGAGAGTCTTAAACTCATCTTT CALGATYDESLKLIF
NA TRDJ1 TRDD3 TRDV1 TGTGCTCTTGGGAAAGGAGTAGGGATTCCTACTCTTTTTAGACTGGGGGATACGCAGGCTGGGTACACCGATAAACTCATCTTT CALGKGVGIPTLFRLGDTQAGYTDKLIF
NA TRDJ1 NA TRDV1 TGTGCTCTTGGGGAAGGCCGAGTTATAGCGATATATAAACTCATCTTT CALGEGRVIAIYKLIF
few TRDJ1 TRDD3 TRDV1 TGTGCTCTTGGGACCTTCCAGCGGGGGATACGGGTCACCGATAAACTCATCTTT CALGTFQRGIRVTDKLIF
NA TRDJ1 TRDD3 TRDV1 TGTGCTCTCGGGGATCCAGGGGGATACTGGGGGATTTCCTTCACCGATAAACTCATCTTT CALGDPGGYWGISFTDKLIF
NA TRDJ1 NA TRDV1 TGTGCTCTTGGGACCAATACGCTCCTTGATGACTGTTACACCGATAAACTCATCTTT CALGTNTLLDDCYTDKLIF
NA TRDJ1 TRDD3 TRDV1 TGCGCTCTTGGGGGATCCAAGGGGGGGGGATACGGGGACAAACTCATCTTT CALGGSKGGGYGDKLIF
NA TRDJ1 TRDD3 TRDV1 TGTGCTCTTGGGGAACTCGGGGACGAGGGATACGAGTACACCGATAAACTCATCTTT CALGELGDEGYEYTDKLIF
NA TRDJ1 NA TRDV1 TGTGCTCTTGGGGAATTCAGCTCTTTTGGGCCGTACACCGATAAACTCATCTTT CALGEFSSFGPYTDKLIF
few TRDJ1 NA TRDV1 TGTGCTCTTGGGGAACTGAGGAATCGTCGGGTAGAACCCCAACCCAAACTCATCTTT CALGELRNRRVEPQPKLIF
NA TRDJ1 NA TRDV1 TGTGCTCTTGGGGAACCCCGGGGAGAGTGGAGCACCGATAAACTCATCTTT CALGEPRGEWSTDKLIF
NA TRDJ1 NA TRDV1 TGTGCTCTTGGGGAACTAATCCGGGGGCCCGACACCGATAAACTCATCTTT CALGELIRGPDTDKLIF
few TRDJ1 TRDD3 TRDV1 TGTGCTCTTGGGGAGTCCCCTTTCCTTACTCTATACTGGGGGATACGCACCGATAAACTCATCTTT CALGESPFLTLYWGIRTDKLIF
few TRDJ1 NA TRDV1 TGTGCTCTTGGGGACCACCCCCCTTCCTACGTGGGATACGCTTACGCCGATAAACTCATCTTT CALGDHPPSYVGYAYADKLIF
NA TRDJ1 NA TRDV1 TGTGCTCTTGGGGAACAAACATCCCTGCCCTACGGGAGGGTTAAACTCATCTTT CALGEQTSLPYGRVKLIF
NA TRDJ1 TRDD3 TRDV1 TGTGCTCTTGGTTACAAAGGGACTTACTGGGGGATCACCGATAAACTCATCTTT CALGYKGTYWGITDKLIF
once TRDJ1 TRDD3 TRDV1 TGTGCTCTTGGGGAGGCGGGGGATCACACCGATAAACTCATCTTT CALGEAGDHTDKLIF
NA TRDJ1 TRDD3 TRDV2 TGTGCCTGTGAACGACCCCGCTACAGGCTGGGGGATACGAAGGCCGATAAACTCATCTTT CACERPRYRLGDTKADKLIF
NA TRDJ1 TRDD3 TRDV1 TGTGCTCTTGGGGGCCCCCACTTCCCACCCTGTACTGGGGGATACGCGTACACCGATAAACTCATCTTT CALGGPHFPPCTGGYAYTDKLIF
few TRDJ1 NA TRDV1 TGTGCTCTTGGGGAACAAAAGTCCACAGATACCCACACCGATAAACTCATCTTT CALGEQKSTDTHTDKLIF
NA TRDJ1 NA TRDV1 TGTGCTCTTGGGGAACTGGGTCCCCGGTACACCGAAAAACTCATCTTT CALGELGPRYTEKLIF
NA TRDJ1 TRDD3 TRDV1 TGTGCTCTTGGGACCTTCTACGGGCTGATACTGGGGGATACCGATAAACTCATCTTT CALGTFYGLILGDTDKLIF
few TRDJ1 NA TRDV1 TGTGCTCTTGGGGAACTCCCGCCCGGCCTTCCTACTCTTACTGGGGGAACGTACACCGATAAACTCATCTTT CALGELPPGLPTLTGGTYTDKLIF
few TRDJ1 NA TRDV1 TGTGCTCTTGGGGCCTCACTCGGGGACTGCGATAAACTCATCTTT CALGASLGDCDKLIF
NA TRDJ1 TRDD3 TRDV1 TGTGCTCTTGAGGAACGGTACCCTGGGGGATCCTGCCGTCCAAACCTCATCTTT CALEERYPGGSCRPNLIF
NA TRDJ2 NA TRDV1 TGTGCTCTTGGGGAGTCTACGGGTGGATACATGTTGACAGCACAACTCTTCTTT CALGESTGGYMLTAQLFF
NA TRDJ1 TRDD3 TRDV1 TGTGCTCTTGGGGAACCGTACTGTGGGATACCAAAATTCCACACCGATAAACTCATCTTT CALGEPYCGIPKFHTDKLIF
NA TRDJ1 NA TRDV1 TGTGCTCTTGGGGAACTGTCGGGACCCGTCTCGTACACCGATAAACTCATCTTT CALGELSGPVSYTDKLIF
NA TRDJ1 NA TRDV1 TGTGCTCTTGGGGACCCTTCCTCGCGTCCTGGGGATAAAGGCACCGATAAACTCATCTTT CALGDPSSRPGDKGTDKLIF
NA TRDJ1 NA TRDV1 TGTGCTCTTGGGGAACCCCATTTCCTACAGTGGGGGGCCCGGCGGGATAAACTCATCTTT CALGEPHFLQWGARRDKLIF
NA TRDJ1 TRDD3 TRDV1 TGTGCTCTTGGGGCAACACCACCCCTGGGGGCTCCTGATAAACTCATCTTT CALGATPPLGAPDKLIF